The source of this T cell receptor beta chain is a study of blood T cell repertoires in COVID-19. Here immunoSEQ multiplex PCR was the method, and the copy in TCRdb shows in-frame clones only, minus some. This sample has a few hundred thousand clones, with around 91% found just once. Germline CDR1 and CDR2: SGHRS and YFSETQ. Deletions cut 0 bases from V and 3 bases from J, with 13 bases between. This CDR3 contains 15 residues. The V call is TRBV5-1, the J call TRBJ2-7, with D possibly being TRBD1 (6 bases). Material for sequencing was peripheral blood. The TCR sequence derives from a woman between 40 and 55 years old with COVID-19, enrolled during active disease. For the CDR3, the DNA is TGCGCCAGCAGCTTGGGATGGGGGCAAGGCTACGAGCAGTACTTC. This encodes CASSLGWGQGYEQYF.